This T cell receptor beta chain was observed in a study of control samples from healthy donors and cancer patients. This CDR3 is 16 amino acids long. Germline values: CDR1 MNHEY, CDR2 SVGAGI. V was shortened by 4 bases and J by 3 bases, with 17 bases between the two germline ends. The table came from immunoSEQ multiplex PCR; TCRdb's copy has only in-frame clones and leaves some out. The sample consists of approximately 150,000 clones, 85% to 95% of them appearing once. This sequence was found in a man aged 35 to 55 in good health. The genes are TRBV6-5 and TRBJ2-3; tentative D call: TRBD1 (7 bases). What was sequenced was blood. CDR3 DNA sequence: TGTGCCAGCAGTTCCCAGGGGGGACGGGGGACAGATACGCAGTATTTT. It is translated as CASSSQGGRGTDTQYF.